Below, one T cell receptor (beta chain) is given with its context. The data belong to a study of patients and donors after allogeneic stem cell transplantation. This CDR3 region has 16 residues. Germline CDR1 is LGHNA and CDR2 is YSLEER. Unmatched junction bases numbered 5, after V lost 0 bases and J lost 4 bases. TCRdb reprocessed the RT-PCR reads via MiXCR and lists one record per CDR3 protein. The sample lists about 410,000 distinct CDR3 sequences, more than 15% seen once, with less than 9.5% in the top ten. This rearrangement joins TRBV4-3 to TRBJ2-2, with 7 bases identical to TRBD1. The TCR originated in a human donor who was either an allogeneic HSCT recipient or a stem cell or donor lymphocyte infusion donor (not recorded which). It is not recorded whose cells these are; they may come from a transplant donor. Sequencing used blood, either unsorted or a sorted T cell fraction (not recorded which). CDR3 region: CASSQDRGRSTGELFF. The CDR3 bases are TGCGCCAGCAGCCAAGACAGGGGGAGATCCACCGGGGAGCTGTTTTTT.